This entry lists 8 T cell receptor beta chains sequenced from one sample in a study of cytomegalovirus exposure and HLA in healthy donors. 60 Vbeta and 13 Jbeta primers were used in PCR. Some clones are missing from TCRdb's copy, which holds only in-frame ones; the method was immunoSEQ multiplex PCR. In the table there are 140,000 to 150,000 clones, about 80% of which are singletons. The sample taken for sequencing was PBMCs. Receptor source: a woman under 30 in good health and CMV-seropositive.

J is TRBJ2-7 and V is TRBV5-5; no firm D call. This CDR3 has 11 amino acids. CDR1 and CDR2 (germline): SGHKS, YYEKEE (reference sequence). V shed 7 bases and J shed 2 bases, with 7 bases lying between them. CDR3 in DNA: TGTGCCAGCCTCACGGCCTACGAGCAGTACTTC. Translation gives CASLTAYEQYF.

This chain connects TRBV6-1 to TRBJ2-7; D gene unclear. V was trimmed by 3 bases and J by 4 bases, leaving 13 bases between them. The CDR3 has 14 residues. Germline-derived CDR1 and CDR2 are MNHNS and SASEGT. CDR3 sequence reads: CASSEPSDGYEQYF. CDR3 nucleotides: TGTGCCAGCAGTGAGCCCTCCGACGGGTACGAGCAGTACTTC.

CDR3: CASSLASGTGSSPLHF. CDR3 nucleotide sequence: TGTGCCAGCAGCTTAGCTTCCGGGACAGGGTCATCACCCCTCCACTTT. The chain employs TRBV7-8 and TRBJ1-6; 9 nucleotides align to TRBD1. The CDR3 runs to 16 residues. Germline values: CDR1 SGHVS, CDR2 FQNEAQ. The junction had 7 bases not matched to a gene; V was cut back by 0 bases and J by 10 bases.

The chain uses TRBV10-2 and TRBJ2-4; tentatively, D is TRBD1 (6 bases). The ends were cut back, 6 bases at V and 5 bases at J, with 14 bases in the middle. The CDR3 sequence is 14 residues long. Germline CDR1 reads WSHSY; CDR2 reads SAAADI. The CDR3 nucleotides are TGCGCCAGCAGCCCAGGGGCTGGGGAAAACATTCAGTACTTC. Its translation: CASSPGAGENIQYF.

This chain links TRBV11-2 with TRBJ1-6, with a tentative D call TRBD1 (6 bases). V lost 7 bases and J lost 9, with 13 bases in between. Germline V gives CDR1 SGHAT, CDR2 FQNNGV. The CDR3 is made up of 13 amino acids. The CDR3 reads CASMQGLGSPLHF. In DNA, the CDR3 is TGTGCCAGCATGCAGGGGCTTGGTTCACCCCTCCACTTT.

The rearrangement joins TRBV28 to TRBJ2-1; TRBD2 matches at 9 bases. The CDR3 runs 14 residues. The germline V gene has CDR1 MDHEN and CDR2 SYDVKM. The J segment lost 6 bases and the V segment lost 7 bases, leaving 7 bases of the junction unmatched. In DNA, the CDR3 is TGTGCCAGCACCCTAGCGGGGCTGGGCAATGAGCAGTTCTTC. It codes for CASTLAGLGNEQFF. The whole variable domain, remainder taken from reference TRBV28 and TRBJ2-1, is DVKVTQSSRYLVKRTGEKVFLECVQDMDHENMFWYRQDPGLGLRLIYFSYDVKMKEKGDIPEGYSVSREKKERFSLILESASTNQTSMYLCASTLAGLGNEQFFGPGTRLTVL.

The J gene is TRBJ2-1, the V gene TRBV7-9, with D maybe TRBD1 (8 bases). Trimming left V 4 bases short and J 6 bases short, with 19 bases between. This CDR3 is 16 amino acids long. Germline V lookup: CDR1 SEHNR, CDR2 FQNEAQ (reference sequence). CDR3 sequence (DNA): TGTGCCAGCAGCTCTTGGGGGGGACAGGATCCCAATGAGCAGTTCTTC. Translation gives CASSSWGGQDPNEQFF.

Concerning this clone: A read error is likely, as this CDR3 ends without the conserved phenylalanine or tryptophan. This chain connects TRBV19 to TRBJ1-6; D gene unclear. The CDR3 spans 14 residues. Trimming left V 6 bases short and J 3 bases short, with 9 bases between. Germline CDR1 is LNHDA and CDR2 is SQIVND (reference sequence). CDR3 sequence (DNA): TGTGCCAGTAGCGGAGGCAGCTATAATTCACCCCTCCACCTT. This sequence encodes CASSGGSYNSPLHL.